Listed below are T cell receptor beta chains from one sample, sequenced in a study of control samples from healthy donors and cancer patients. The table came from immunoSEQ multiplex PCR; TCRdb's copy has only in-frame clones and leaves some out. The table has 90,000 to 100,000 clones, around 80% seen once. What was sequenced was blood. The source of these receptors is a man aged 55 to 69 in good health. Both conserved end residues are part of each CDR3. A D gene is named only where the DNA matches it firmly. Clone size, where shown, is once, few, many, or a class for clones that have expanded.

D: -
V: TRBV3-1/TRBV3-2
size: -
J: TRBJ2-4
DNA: TGTGCCAGCAGCCAAGAACTACTCAAAAACATTCAGTACTTC
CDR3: CASSQELLKNIQYF

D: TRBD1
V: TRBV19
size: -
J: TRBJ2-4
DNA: TGTGCCAGTTTTGACAGGGGTGGTAGGTCAAACATTCAGTACTTC
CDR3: CASFDRGGRSNIQYF

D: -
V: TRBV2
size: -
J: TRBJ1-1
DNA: TGTGCCAGCACGCGGCTGGGCGGATACAGCACTGAAGCTTTCTTT
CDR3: CASTRLGGYSTEAFF

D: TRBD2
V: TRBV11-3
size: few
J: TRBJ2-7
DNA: TGTGCCAGCAGCTTTCGGGGGGCCTACGAGCAGTACTTC
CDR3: CASSFRGAYEQYF

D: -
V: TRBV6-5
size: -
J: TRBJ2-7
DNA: TGTGCCAGCAGTACGGACAACTCCTACGAGCAGTACTTC
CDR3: CASSTDNSYEQYF

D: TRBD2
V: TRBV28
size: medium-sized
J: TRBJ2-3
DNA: TGTGCCAGCAGCCCCGGGACTAGCGGACGCACAGATACGCAGTATTTT
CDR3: CASSPGTSGRTDTQYF

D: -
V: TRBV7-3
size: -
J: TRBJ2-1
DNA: TGTGCCAGCAGCTCCTCCCAAAATGAGCAGTTCTTC
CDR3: CASSSSQNEQFF

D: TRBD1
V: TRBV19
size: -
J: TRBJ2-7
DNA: TGTGCCAGTAGTATCGGAGACAGGGGCTCCTACGAGCAGTACTTC
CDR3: CASSIGDRGSYEQYF

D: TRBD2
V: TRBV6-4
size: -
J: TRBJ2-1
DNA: TGTGCCAGCAGTGAGGCTAGCGGAAACTCCTACAATGAGCAGTTCTTC
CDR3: CASSEASGNSYNEQFF

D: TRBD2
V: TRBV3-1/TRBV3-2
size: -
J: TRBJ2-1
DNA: TGTGCCAGCAGCCTGCTGGGACTAGCGGGAGGTGATGAGCAGTTCTTC
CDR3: CASSLLGLAGGDEQFF

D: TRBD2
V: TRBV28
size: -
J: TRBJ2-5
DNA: TGTGCCAGCGGAGGGGGCGGGAGGGGAGAGACCCAGTACTTC
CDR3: CASGGGGRGETQYF

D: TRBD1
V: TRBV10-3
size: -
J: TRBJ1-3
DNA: TGTGCCATCAGTCCCGACAGGGGGCGCGGAAACACCATATATTTT
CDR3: CAISPDRGRGNTIYF

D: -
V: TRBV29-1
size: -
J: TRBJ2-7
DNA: TGCAGCGCCGACAGTGGATCCCACAGCTCCTACGAGCAGTACTTC
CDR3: CSADSGSHSSYEQYF

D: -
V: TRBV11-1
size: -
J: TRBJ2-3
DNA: TGTGCCAGCAGCTTTTTGGCGGCGAGCACAGATACGCAGTATTTT
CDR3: CASSFLAASTDTQYF

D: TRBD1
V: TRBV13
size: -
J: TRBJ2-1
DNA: TGTGCCAGCAGCTTATTGGTTGGACAGGCCTACAATGAGCAGTTCTTC
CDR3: CASSLLVGQAYNEQFF

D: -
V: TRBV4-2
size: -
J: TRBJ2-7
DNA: TGTGCCAGCAGCCAAGAAATGCAGGTAGAGCAGTACTTC
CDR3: CASSQEMQVEQYF

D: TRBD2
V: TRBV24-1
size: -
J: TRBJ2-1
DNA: TGTGCCACCAGTGACGTTACTAGCGCCCGAGGAAATGAGCAGTTCTTC
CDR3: CATSDVTSARGNEQFF

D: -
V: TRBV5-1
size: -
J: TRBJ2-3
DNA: TGCGCCAGCAGCTTCCGGGATTACACAGATACGCAGTATTTT
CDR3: CASSFRDYTDTQYF

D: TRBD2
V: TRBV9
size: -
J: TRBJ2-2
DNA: TGTGCCAGCAGCCCGAGGGTTAGCGGGGGGGCCGTCGGGGAGCTGTTTTTT
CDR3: CASSPRVSGGAVGELFF

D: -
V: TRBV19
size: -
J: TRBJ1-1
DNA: TGTGCCAGTATGACAGCAACTGAAGCTTTCTTT
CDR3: CASMTATEAFF

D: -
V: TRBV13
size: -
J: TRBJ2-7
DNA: TGTGCCAGCAGCTCAGGACTTGGTTCCTACGAGCAGTACTTC
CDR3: CASSSGLGSYEQYF

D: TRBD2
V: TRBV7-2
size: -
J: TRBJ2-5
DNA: TGTGCCAGCAGCTTAACTAGCGGGAGATCCTTGCGGACCCAGTACTTC
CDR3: CASSLTSGRSLRTQYF

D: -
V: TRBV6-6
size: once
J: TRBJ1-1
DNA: TGTGCCAGCAGCAGGGTAGATGAAGCTTTCTTT
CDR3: CASSRVDEAFF

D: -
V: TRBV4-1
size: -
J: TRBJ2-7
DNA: TGCGCCAGCAGCCAAGCCAGGACAGCAGCCTACGAGCAGTACTTC
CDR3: CASSQARTAAYEQYF

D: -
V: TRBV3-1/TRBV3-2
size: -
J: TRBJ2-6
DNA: TGTGCCAGCAGCCAGTGGGGCGGCGGGCGGTTCTCTGGGGCCAACGTCCTGACTTTC
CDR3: CASSQWGGGRFSGANVLTF

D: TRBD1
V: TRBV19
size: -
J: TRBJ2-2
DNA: TGTGCCAGTAGTATCCGGGACAGAAACACCGGGGAGCTGTTTTTT
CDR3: CASSIRDRNTGELFF

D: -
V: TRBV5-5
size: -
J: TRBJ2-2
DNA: TGTGCCAGCAGCCCGGGCAGACCGAACACCGGGGAGCTGTTTTTT
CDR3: CASSPGRPNTGELFF

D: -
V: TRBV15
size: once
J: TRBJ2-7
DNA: TGTGCCACCAGCAGAGATGGGAGGAGTCCGGACGAGCAGTACTTC
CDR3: CATSRDGRSPDEQYF

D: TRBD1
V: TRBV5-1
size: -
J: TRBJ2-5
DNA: TGCGCCAGCAGCCGTAAGGGACAGACCGGAGAGACCCAGTACTTC
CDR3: CASSRKGQTGETQYF

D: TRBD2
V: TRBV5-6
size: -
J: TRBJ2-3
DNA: TGTGCCTCACAACCTCAGGGAGGGCCCCAAGATACGCAGTATTTT
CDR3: CASQPQGGPQDTQYF

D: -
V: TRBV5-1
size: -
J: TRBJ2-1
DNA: TGCGCCAGCAGCTTGAGCCCCCTCGTCGAGCAGTTCTTC
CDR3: CASSLSPLVEQFF

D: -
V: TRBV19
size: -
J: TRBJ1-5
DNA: TGTGCCAGTAGTACCGACATCTGGCCCCAGCATTTT
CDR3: CASSTDIWPQHF

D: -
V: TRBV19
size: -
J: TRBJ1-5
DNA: TGTGCCAGTAGGGCGGGGTCCCAAAATCAGCCCCAGCATTTT
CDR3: CASRAGSQNQPQHF

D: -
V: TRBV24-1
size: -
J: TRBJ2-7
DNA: TGTGCCACCAGTGATTCTGGGGTACCCAACGAGCAGTACTTC
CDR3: CATSDSGVPNEQYF

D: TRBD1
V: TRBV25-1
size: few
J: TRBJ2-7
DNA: TGTGCCAGCAGTGATTCGGACAGGGTAGGGGCCTACGAGCAGTACTTC
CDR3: CASSDSDRVGAYEQYF

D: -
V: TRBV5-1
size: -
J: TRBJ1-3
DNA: TGCGCCAGCAGCTTGGGCAGCTCTGGAAACACCATATATTTT
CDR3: CASSLGSSGNTIYF

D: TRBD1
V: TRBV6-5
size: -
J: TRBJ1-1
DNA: TGTGCCAGCAGGTCCGGGACAGGGGTCTCTGAAGCTTTCTTT
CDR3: CASRSGTGVSEAFF

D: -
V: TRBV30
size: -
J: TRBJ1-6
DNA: TGTGCCTGGAGTGTTAAGGGGACTGATTCACCCCTCCACTTT
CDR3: CAWSVKGTDSPLHF

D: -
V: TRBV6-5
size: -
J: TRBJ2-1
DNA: TGTGCCAGCAGTCCAGGGGGAGGCTCCTACAATGAGCAGTTCTTC
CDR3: CASSPGGGSYNEQFF

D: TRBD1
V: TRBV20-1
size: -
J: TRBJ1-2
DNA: TGCAGTGCTAACTACAGGGGGGGCTACACCTTC
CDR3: CSANYRGGYTF

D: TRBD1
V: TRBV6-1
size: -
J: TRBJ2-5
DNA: TGTGCCAGCAGTGAAGGGGACAGGGGAAAGACCCAGTACTTC
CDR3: CASSEGDRGKTQYF

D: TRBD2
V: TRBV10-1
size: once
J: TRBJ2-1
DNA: TGCGCCAGCAGCCCGTCCGTTAGCGGGAGGATTGGAAGCTCCTACAATGAGCAGTTCTTC
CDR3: CASSPSVSGRIGSSYNEQFF

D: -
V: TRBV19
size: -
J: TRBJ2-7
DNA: TGTGCCAGTCGGGGGCAGGGGGTCTACGAGCAGTACTTC
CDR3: CASRGQGVYEQYF

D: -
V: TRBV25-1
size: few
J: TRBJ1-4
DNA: TGTGCCACCCACGGGGGATGGGGTGAGGTTCAAAAACTGTTTTTT
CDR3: CATHGGWGEVQKLFF

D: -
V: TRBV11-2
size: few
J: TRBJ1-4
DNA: TGTGCCAGCAGCTTAACAGGGACTAATGAAAAACTGTTTTTT
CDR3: CASSLTGTNEKLFF

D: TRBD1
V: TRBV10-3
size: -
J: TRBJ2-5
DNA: TGTGCCATCAGGGAGGGACAGGGTCAGGAGACCCAGTACTTC
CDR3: CAIREGQGQETQYF

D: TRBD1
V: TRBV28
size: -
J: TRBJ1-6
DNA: TGTGCCAGCAGACAGGGGGCGTTTAATTCACCCCTCCACTTT
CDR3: CASRQGAFNSPLHF

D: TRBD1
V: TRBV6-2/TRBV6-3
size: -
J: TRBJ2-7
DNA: TGTGCCAGCAGTTATCCGGGACAGGGGGACGTATTGTACCACGAGCAGTACTTC
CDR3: CASSYPGQGDVLYHEQYF

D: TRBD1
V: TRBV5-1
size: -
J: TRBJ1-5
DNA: TGCGCCAGCAGCTTATCGGGACAGGGTGACAATCAGCCCCAGCATTTT
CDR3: CASSLSGQGDNQPQHF

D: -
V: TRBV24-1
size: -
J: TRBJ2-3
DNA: TGTGCCTCGGGCCCGGTCGGAACAGATACGCAGTATTTT
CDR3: CASGPVGTDTQYF

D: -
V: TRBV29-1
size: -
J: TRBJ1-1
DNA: TGCAGCGTTGTTAAGGTGTTGACTGAAGCTTTCTTT
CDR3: CSVVKVLTEAFF

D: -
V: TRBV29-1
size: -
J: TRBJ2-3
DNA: TGCAGCGTTGATAACAGGGCTGCTCCAGATACGCAGTATTTT
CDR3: CSVDNRAAPDTQYF

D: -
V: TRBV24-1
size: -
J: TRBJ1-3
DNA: TGTGCCACCAGTGATCGCAACGAGGGGAGCTCTGGAAACACCATATATTTT
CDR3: CATSDRNEGSSGNTIYF

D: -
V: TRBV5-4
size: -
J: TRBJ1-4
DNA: TGTGCCAGCAGCGCCAGGGGATCAACTAATGAAAAACTGTTTTTT
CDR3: CASSARGSTNEKLFF